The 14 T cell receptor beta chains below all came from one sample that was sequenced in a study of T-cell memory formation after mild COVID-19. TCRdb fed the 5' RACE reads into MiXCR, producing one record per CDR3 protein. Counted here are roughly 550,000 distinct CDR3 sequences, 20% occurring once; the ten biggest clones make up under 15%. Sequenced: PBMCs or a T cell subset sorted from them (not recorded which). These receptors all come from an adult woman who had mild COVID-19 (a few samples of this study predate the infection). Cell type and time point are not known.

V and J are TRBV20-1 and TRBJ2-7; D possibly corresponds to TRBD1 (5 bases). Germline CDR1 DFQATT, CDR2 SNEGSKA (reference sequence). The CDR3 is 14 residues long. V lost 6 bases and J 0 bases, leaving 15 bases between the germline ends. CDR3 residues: CSATPSGISYEQYF. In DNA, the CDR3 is TGCAGTGCCACGCCCTCAGGGATCTCCTACGAGCAGTACTTC.

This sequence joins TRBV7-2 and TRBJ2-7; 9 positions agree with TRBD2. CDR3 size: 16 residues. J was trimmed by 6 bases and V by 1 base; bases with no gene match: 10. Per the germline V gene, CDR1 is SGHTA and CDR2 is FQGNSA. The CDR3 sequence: CASSLEWLAGLGEQYF. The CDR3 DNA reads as TGTGCCAGCAGCTTAGAGTGGCTAGCGGGGCTCGGCGAGCAGTACTTC.

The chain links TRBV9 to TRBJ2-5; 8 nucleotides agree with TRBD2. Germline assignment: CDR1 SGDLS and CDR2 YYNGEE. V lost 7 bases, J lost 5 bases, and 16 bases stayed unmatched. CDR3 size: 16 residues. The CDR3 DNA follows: TGTGCCAGCTGGCCTGCGGTCGGGGGGGCGGCGGAGACCCAGTACTTC. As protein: CASWPAVGGAAETQYF.

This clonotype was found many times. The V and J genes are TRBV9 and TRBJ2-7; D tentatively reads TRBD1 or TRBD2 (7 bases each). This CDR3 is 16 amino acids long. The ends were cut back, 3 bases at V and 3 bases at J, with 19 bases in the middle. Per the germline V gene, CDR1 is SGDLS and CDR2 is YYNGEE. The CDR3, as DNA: TGTGCCAGCAGCGCCCTAGACAGGGACTATATCTACGAGCAGTACTTC. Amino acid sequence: CASSALDRDYIYEQYF.

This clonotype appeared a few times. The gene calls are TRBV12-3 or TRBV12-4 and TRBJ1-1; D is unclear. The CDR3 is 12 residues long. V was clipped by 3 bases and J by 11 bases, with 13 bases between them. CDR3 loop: CASSLEAGGAFF. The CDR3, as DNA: TGTGCCAGCAGTTTGGAAGCGGGAGGCGCTTTCTTT.

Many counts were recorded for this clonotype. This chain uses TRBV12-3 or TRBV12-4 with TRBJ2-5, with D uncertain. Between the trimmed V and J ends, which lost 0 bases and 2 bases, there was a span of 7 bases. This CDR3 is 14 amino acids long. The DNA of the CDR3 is TGTGCCAGCAGTTTAGCGAGGCGTCAAGAGACCCAGTACTTC. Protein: CASSLARRQETQYF.

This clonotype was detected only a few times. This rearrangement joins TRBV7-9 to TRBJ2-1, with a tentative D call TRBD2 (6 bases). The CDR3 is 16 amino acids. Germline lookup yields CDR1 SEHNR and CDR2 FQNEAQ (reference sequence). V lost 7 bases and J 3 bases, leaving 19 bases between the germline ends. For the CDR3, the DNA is TGTGCCAGCACCCATGGCGGGCTAGCGAACTACAATGAGCAGTTCTTC. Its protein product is CASTHGGLANYNEQFF.

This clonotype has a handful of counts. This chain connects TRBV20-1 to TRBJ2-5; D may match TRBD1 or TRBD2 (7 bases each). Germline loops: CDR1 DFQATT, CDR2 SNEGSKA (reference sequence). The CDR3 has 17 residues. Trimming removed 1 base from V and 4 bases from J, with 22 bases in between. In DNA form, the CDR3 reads TGCAGTGCTAGAGGAGGGGGCTTTAGCGGGTACGGAGAGACCCAGTACTTC. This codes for CSARGGGFSGYGETQYF.

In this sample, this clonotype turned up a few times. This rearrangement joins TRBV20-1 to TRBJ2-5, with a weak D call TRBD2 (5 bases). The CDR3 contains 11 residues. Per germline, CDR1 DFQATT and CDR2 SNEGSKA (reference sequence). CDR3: CSLQRGETQYF. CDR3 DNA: TGCAGCCTACAGAGAGGGGAGACCCAGTACTTC.

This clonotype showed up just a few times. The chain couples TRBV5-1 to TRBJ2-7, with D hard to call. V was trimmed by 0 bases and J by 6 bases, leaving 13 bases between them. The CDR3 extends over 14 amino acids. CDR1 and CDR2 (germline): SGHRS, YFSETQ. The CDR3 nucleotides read TGCGCCAGCAGCTTGGGGCCCCCCCGAAGCGAGCAGTACTTC. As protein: CASSLGPPRSEQYF. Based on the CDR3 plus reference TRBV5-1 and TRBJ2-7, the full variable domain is KAGVTQTPRYLIKTRGQQVTLSCSPISGHRSVSWYQQTPGQGLQFLFEYFSETQRNKGNFPGRFSGRQFSNSRSEMNVSTLELGDSALYLCASSLGPPRSEQYFGPGTRLTVT.

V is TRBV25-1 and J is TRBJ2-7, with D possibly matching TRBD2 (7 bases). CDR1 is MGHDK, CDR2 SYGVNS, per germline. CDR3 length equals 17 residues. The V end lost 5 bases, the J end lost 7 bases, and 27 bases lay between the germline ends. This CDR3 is CASSLGLEGGGPIEQYF. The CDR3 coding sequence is TGTGCCAGCAGTTTAGGGCTTGAAGGGGGAGGGCCGATTGAGCAGTACTTC.

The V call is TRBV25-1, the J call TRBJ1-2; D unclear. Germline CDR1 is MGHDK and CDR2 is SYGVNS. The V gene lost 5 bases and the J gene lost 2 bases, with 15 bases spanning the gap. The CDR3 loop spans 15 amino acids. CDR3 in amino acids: CASSPHGVINYGYTF. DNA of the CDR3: TGTGCCAGCAGTCCTCACGGGGTAATAAACTATGGCTACACCTTC.

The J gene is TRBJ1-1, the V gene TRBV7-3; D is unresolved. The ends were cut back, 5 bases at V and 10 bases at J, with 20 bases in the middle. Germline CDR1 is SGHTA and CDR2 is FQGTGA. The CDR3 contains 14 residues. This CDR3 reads CASSVAGSLRRAFF. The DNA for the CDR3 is TGTGCCAGCAGCGTCGCGGGATCCCTGAGAAGAGCTTTCTTT.

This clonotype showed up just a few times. The chain's CDR3 is CASSLTGTAISYEQYF. The CDR3 bases are TGTGCCAGCAGTCTCACCGGGACAGCCATCTCCTACGAGCAGTACTTC. The chain has TRBV5-5 and TRBJ2-7, with 7 bases lining up with TRBD1. The CDR3 sequence is 16 residues long. After removal of 5 bases from V and 0 bases from J, the junction contained 11 bases not matched to a gene. Germline V CDR1 and CDR2: SGHKS, YYEKEE (reference sequence).